Given below is one T cell receptor beta chain in context. These data are taken from a study of cytomegalovirus exposure and HLA in healthy donors. CDR1 is KGHSH and CDR2 is LQKENI in the germline V gene. This CDR3 has 15 residues. The ends were cut back, 1 base at V and 5 bases at J, with 9 bases in the middle. PCR amplification relied on 60 Vbeta primers (plus 13 Jbeta primers). Only in-frame clones appear in the TCRdb table, and some are missing; sequencing was by immunoSEQ multiplex PCR. The table includes about 160,000 clones, 75% to 90% detected once. This receptor was identified in a man aged 50 to 60 in good health and CMV-seropositive. The chain combines TRBV18 with TRBJ1-6; TRBD1 is a possible D gene (5 bases). Sequences were obtained from PBMCs. CDR3 residues: CASSPRQNNNSPLHF. As DNA, the CDR3 is TGTGCCAGCTCACCACGACAGAATAATAATTCACCCCTCCACTTT.